The clone carrying this T cell receptor (beta chain) appeared once. Its specificity is not known. These data originate in a study of Ad26.COV2.S vaccination and SARS-CoV-2 variants. Background on the study: The COV1001 Ad26.COV2.S trial arm included the donor. Ad26.COV2.S given intramuscularly, once or twice 56 days apart. Findings and limits, study-wide: Following vaccination, spike-specific CD8+ and CD4+ T cell responses reportedly exhibited substantial breadth.

The treatment denotes: 15 to 20 received Ad26.COV2.S at low or high dose, single or two shots; roughly 5 received placebo; per-sample allocation not given. Samples were taken on day 63 after the first vaccine or placebo injection. Assay: immunoSEQ multiplex PCR; the TCRdb copy retains only in-frame clones and omits some. Here the sample spans approximately 350,000 clones, approximately 83% being singletons. Specimen: peripheral blood, collected in a trial of Ad26.COV2.S vaccine versus placebo. This sequence was found in a person aged 18-65 years who received the Ad26.COV2.S COVID-19 vaccine or a placebo.

In nucleotides, the CDR3 is TGTGCCAGCAGCCAAGATCGCGGGAGAACCTGGAATCAGCCCCAGCATTTT. It specifies CASSQDRGRTWNQPQHF. V and J are TRBV4-2 and TRBJ1-5; D is unclear. The CDR3 runs to 17 residues. Trimming took 0 bases from V and 4 from J, leaving 16 bases between them. Germline V gene data show CDR1 as LGHNA and CDR2 as YNFKEQ.